The TCR beta chain under discussion was sequenced for a study of CDR3 diversity in severe acne. The V gene's germline CDR1 is SGDLS and CDR2 YYNGEE. CDR3 length equals 13 residues. The ends were cut back, 2 bases at V and 4 bases at J, with 7 bases in the middle. TCRdb re-derived calls from the PCR reads in MiXCR, one entry per CDR3 protein. The sample has more than 70,000 distinct CDR3 sequences; around 50% are singletons. This receptor was taken from a male donor in good health, serving as a control. J is TRBJ1-5 and V is TRBV9; unclear D gene. Material: blood. In nucleotides, the CDR3 is TGTGCCAGCAGCGTGATGGGGAATCAGCCCCAGCATTTT. Protein: CASSVMGNQPQHF.